Below, 2 T cell receptor beta chains from the same sample are listed, as sequenced in a study of neurological immune-mediated disorders. MiXCR was run by TCRdb on the 5' RACE reads, yielding one entry per CDR3 protein. The sample lists 85,000 to 90,000 distinct CDR3 sequences; 3.5% were seen once. The specimen was PBMCs. These receptors were obtained from a woman in her forties or fifties with multiple sclerosis.

This clonotype showed up many times. The chain employs TRBV5-5 and TRBJ2-3; the D gene is possibly TRBD2 (6 bases). V was pared by 4 bases and J by 4 bases, with 10 bases between. Germline-derived CDR1 and CDR2 are SGHKS and YYEKEE (reference sequence). CDR3 length equals 13 residues. Here the CDR3 DNA reads TGTGCCAGCAGCCCGTGGGGGGCAGATACGCAGTATTTT. It encodes CASSPWGADTQYF.

This clonotype was found many times. The rearrangement joins TRBV5-1 to TRBJ1-2; D unclear. The CDR3 has 14 residues. Trimming cost V 3 bases and J 7 bases, with 16 bases left between them. The V gene's germline CDR1 is SGHRS and CDR2 YFSETQ. The CDR3 sequence: CASSSPGENGGYTF. The CDR3 nucleotides are TGCGCCAGCAGCTCGCCCGGGGAAAATGGTGGCTACACCTTC.